The following is a T cell receptor beta chain sequence with its context. Its specificity is unknown. These data belong to a study of cytomegalovirus exposure and HLA in healthy donors. Overall study results and limits: Later on, an analysis tied under 20,000 TCR beta sequences to HLA alleles at 0.05 false discovery rate. Common viral pathogens seemed to be connected with several of the most significant clusters, according to a later analysis. Among TCR sequences, most were rare, though some public TCRs appeared in many donors.

PCR employed 60 Vbeta and 13 Jbeta primers. The repertoire was sequenced with immunoSEQ multiplex PCR; TCRdb's copy has only in-frame clones and lacks some. The sample consists of 80,000 to 95,000 clones, about two thirds of them appearing once. Trimming removed 3 bases from V and 0 bases from J, with 15 bases in between. The germline CDR1 and CDR2 sequences are KGHSH and LQKENI. The CDR3 contains 17 residues. Sequencing used PBMCs. The source is a human donor in good health. This chain links TRBV18 with TRBJ1-3; possible D gene TRBD1, 6 bases. CDR3 sequence: CASSPVDRSSSGNTIYF. The CDR3 DNA sequence: TGTGCCAGCTCACCCGTCGACAGGTCCTCCTCTGGAAACACCATATATTTT. The complete variable domain, with remaining parts taken from reference TRBV18 and TRBJ1-3, reads NAGVMQNPRHLVRRRGQEARLRCSPMKGHSHVYWYRQLPEEGLKFMVYLQKENIIDESGMPKERFSAEFPKEGPSILRIQQVVRGDSAAYFCASSPVDRSSSGNTIYFGEGSWLTVV.